This T cell receptor beta chain derives from a study of cytomegalovirus exposure and HLA in healthy donors. Regarding the study as a whole: Specific recognition of CMV antigens was confirmed in vitro for three chains (all CMV-associated). In an earlier analysis, about 87% or about 30%: the productive usage of most TCR beta V segments.

13 Jbeta primers and 60 Vbeta primers were used for the PCR. Repertoires were generated with immunoSEQ multiplex PCR, while TCRdb's copy carries only in-frame clones and drops some. This table has about 180,000 clones, 70% to 80% appearing once. Germline loops: CDR1 LNHDA, CDR2 SQIVND (reference sequence). The CDR3 contains 14 residues. Trimming shortened V by 1 base and J by 6 bases, and 12 bases separated the two germline ends. As concerns this clone: Its target is unknown.

The receptor comes from a male donor in good health and CMV-seronegative. Sample: PBMCs. This chain joins TRBV19 and TRBJ1-2, with no clear D. CDR3 DNA: TGTGCCAGTAGTATAGGGGTTCCGGAGAATGGCTACACCTTC. Its protein product is CASSIGVPENGYTF.